This T cell receptor (beta chain) was recovered during a study of a mutant IDH1 vaccine in newly diagnosed glioma. In regard to this clone: Its matching antigen is unknown.

Time point specified: week 5, during vaccination. A 20-mer mutant IDH1 peptide at 300 ug was injected subcutaneously with topical imiquimod. Those who donated had recent WHO grade 3 or 4 IDH1-mutant, ATRX-lost astrocytomas. The CDR3 runs to 14 residues. Germline values: CDR1 WNHNN, CDR2 SYGVQD (reference sequence). The V segment lost 7 bases and the J segment 1 base; nucleotides outside the gene matches: 5. Libraries were prepared by immunoSEQ multiplex PCR; TCRdb keeps only in-frame clonotypes and omits some of them. Seen here are tens of thousands of clones, roughly 90% observed once, and the top ten hold roughly 0.5%.

This material consisted of PBMCs, taken from a glioma patient whose treatment included an IDH1 peptide vaccine. The V gene is TRBV10-1, the J gene TRBJ2-7; 9 positions match TRBD1. This TCR derives from a woman in her forties or fifties with glioma. In DNA form, the CDR3 reads TGCGCCAGCACAGGACAGGGGCCTTCCTACGAGCAGTACTTC. It yields the protein CASTGQGPSYEQYF.